These T cell receptor beta chains were read from a single sample in a study of molecular identifiers for immune sequencing clone quantification. MiXCR was run by TCRdb on the PCR reads, yielding one entry per CDR3 protein. The table lists about 640,000 distinct CDR3 sequences, about 20% of them singletons, with roughly 0.9% in the top ten. The sequencing sample was made of naive CD8+ T cells from blood, with Jurkat cell RNA spiked in. The receptors come from a human donor in good health. Some libraries in this study had Jurkat cell RNA spiked in. The CDR3 runs from the conserved cysteine through the conserved F or W. The D gene is left open where the match is weak. Expanded clones are given a class, and other clones once, few, many or no size at all.

>-|TRBJ2-2|TRBV19|many
CASSIEFGFPTGELFF
TGTGCCAGTAGTATCGAGTTCGGGTTTCCCACCGGGGAGCTGTTTTTT
>-|TRBJ2-7|TRBV2|-
CASSEFKGNEQYF
TGTGCCAGCAGTGAATTCAAGGGGAACGAGCAGTACTTC
>TRBD2|TRBJ2-1|TRBV27|-
CASRGLAGPYNEQFF
TGTGCCAGCAGGGGACTAGCGGGCCCCTACAATGAGCAGTTCTTC
>TRBD1|TRBJ2-7|TRBV28|many
CASSFVTGGEQYF
TGTGCCAGCAGTTTTGTGACAGGGGGAGAGCAGTACTTC
>-|TRBJ2-7|TRBV4-2|-
CASSQVEATYEQYF
TGTGCCAGCAGCCAAGTGGAGGCAACCTACGAGCAGTACTTC
>-|TRBJ2-1|TRBV19|-
CATTLGDEQFF
TGTGCCACCACCTTAGGGGATGAGCAGTTCTTC
>-|TRBJ1-1|TRBV9|many
CASSVTLSTDTEAFF
TGTGCCAGCAGCGTGACCTTAAGCACGGACACTGAAGCTTTCTTT
>-|TRBJ2-1|TRBV29-1|-
CSVEGTTWYNEQFF
TGCAGCGTTGAGGGGACAACTTGGTACAATGAGCAGTTCTTC
>-|TRBJ1-1|TRBV4-3|many
CASSQDFLGPNTEAFF
TGCGCCAGCAGCCAAGATTTTCTGGGGCCGAACACTGAAGCTTTCTTT
>-|TRBJ2-1|TRBV5-4|many
CASSPRYSNEQFF
TGTGCCAGCAGCCCTCGTTATTCCAATGAGCAGTTCTTC
>-|TRBJ2-1|TRBV12-3/TRBV12-4|many
CASSVAPSDEQFF
TGTGCCAGCAGTGTCGCCCCGTCCGATGAGCAGTTCTTC
>TRBD2|TRBJ2-3|TRBV4-3|many
CASSQILLAGGEDTQYF
TGCGCCAGCAGCCAGATATTACTAGCGGGAGGTGAAGATACGCAGTATTTT
>TRBD1|TRBJ1-4|TRBV19|many
CASQQGATREKLFF
TGTGCCAGCCAACAGGGGGCGACGAGAGAAAAACTGTTTTTT
>-|TRBJ1-1|TRBV12-3/TRBV12-4|many
CASTTGGGIWGTEAFF
TGTGCCAGCACCACCGGAGGGGGAATTTGGGGAACTGAAGCTTTCTTT
>TRBD1|TRBJ1-2|TRBV28|-
CASREDRGCGYTF
TGTGCCAGCAGAGAGGACAGGGGCTGTGGCTACACCTTC
>TRBD1|TRBJ2-3|TRBV9|many
CASSETTGSDTQYF
TGTGCCAGCAGCGAAACGACAGGGTCAGATACGCAGTATTTT
>-|TRBJ1-2|TRBV28|many
CASEGPPRDRLRYGYTF
TGTGCCAGCGAAGGACCTCCCCGGGACCGTTTAAGATATGGCTACACCTTC
>-|TRBJ2-5|TRBV14|many
CASSPIRTTWTQYF
TGTGCCAGCAGCCCTATCCGCACAACCTGGACCCAGTACTTC
>-|TRBJ2-7|TRBV4-3|-
CASSQDLGISSYEQYF
TGCGCCAGCAGCCAAGATCTAGGGATCAGCTCCTACGAGCAGTACTTC
>-|TRBJ2-3|TRBV10-3|many
CAISIGAVRTDTQYF
TGTGCCATCAGTATAGGAGCGGTACGCACAGATACGCAGTATTTT
>-|TRBJ2-1|TRBV6-5|many
CASSYTGPSSYNEQFF
TGTGCCAGCAGTTACACAGGCCCAAGCTCCTACAATGAGCAGTTCTTC
>-|TRBJ2-1|TRBV4-3|-
CASSQDRGGKSSYNEQFF
TGCGCCAGCAGCCAAGACAGGGGCGGGAAAAGCTCCTACAATGAGCAGTTCTTC
>-|TRBJ2-7|TRBV19|many
CASSIGAARSYEQYF
TGTGCCAGTAGTATAGGTGCAGCCCGGTCCTACGAGCAGTACTTC
>TRBD2|TRBJ2-7|TRBV20-1|many
CSAGTSETQGEQYF
TGCTCCGCCGGGACTAGCGAGACCCAAGGCGAGCAGTACTTC
>TRBD1|TRBJ2-7|TRBV4-3|many
CASSQETGDEQYF
TGCGCCAGCAGCCAAGAGACAGGGGACGAGCAGTACTTC
>-|TRBJ2-4|TRBV28|many
CASRRRWTDNIQYF
TGTGCCAGCAGGCGAAGGTGGACAGATAACATTCAGTACTTC
>-|TRBJ1-2|TRBV7-9|many
CASSLAQGHGYTF
TGTGCCAGCAGCTTAGCCCAGGGGCATGGCTACACCTTC
>-|TRBJ1-3|TRBV27|-
CASGFPNGNTIYF
TGTGCCAGCGGATTTCCAAACGGAAACACCATATATTTT
>-|TRBJ2-2|TRBV19|-
CASGKEGPMNTGELFF
TGTGCCAGTGGTAAGGAGGGGCCGATGAACACCGGGGAGCTGTTTTTT
>-|TRBJ2-2|TRBV24-1|many
CATSDLAIDGELFF
TGTGCCACCAGTGACCTGGCGATAGACGGGGAGCTGTTTTTT
>TRBD2|TRBJ2-5|TRBV12-3/TRBV12-4|-
CASSFERGSRGQETQYF
TGTGCCAGCAGTTTCGAGCGGGGGAGCCGGGGACAAGAGACCCAGTACTTC
>-|TRBJ2-3|TRBV3-1|few
CASSQNRGTDTQYF
TGTGCCAGCAGCCAAAACAGGGGCACAGATACGCAGTATTTT
>TRBD1|TRBJ1-5|TRBV7-9|few
CASSSGVDRVNQPQHF
TGTGCCAGCAGCTCAGGGGTGGACAGGGTAAATCAGCCCCAGCATTTT
>-|TRBJ1-4|TRBV9|many
CASSGGQDSRDFGPNEKLFF
TGTGCCAGCAGCGGCGGGCAGGACAGTAGGGATTTTGGGCCTAATGAAAAACTGTTTTTT
>TRBD1|TRBJ1-6|TRBV5-4|few
CASSRQGVSYNSPLHF
TGTGCCAGCAGCCGACAGGGAGTCTCCTATAATTCACCCCTCCACTTT
>TRBD1|TRBJ1-6|TRBV4-3|many
CASSQWTGGNSPLHF
TGCGCCAGCAGCCAATGGACAGGGGGGAATTCACCCCTCCACTTT
>-|TRBJ2-7|TRBV27|-
CASRAGPGVGYEQYF
TGTGCCAGCCGGGCGGGTCCAGGGGTCGGGTACGAGCAGTACTTC
>-|TRBJ1-6|TRBV7-6|many
CASSSLGGHLSSYNSPLHF
TGTGCCAGCAGCTCCCTAGGGGGACACCTTAGCTCCTATAATTCACCCCTCCACTTT
>-|TRBJ2-1|TRBV19|many
CASSQPGLLGQFF
TGTGCCAGTAGTCAGCCCGGGCTTCTCGGGCAGTTCTTC
>-|TRBJ1-1|TRBV2|many
CASSESGASEAFF
TGTGCCAGCAGTGAATCGGGGGCTAGTGAAGCTTTCTTT
>-|TRBJ2-3|TRBV5-1|many
CASSLKKGADTQYF
TGCGCCAGCAGCTTGAAGAAGGGGGCAGATACGCAGTATTTT
>-|TRBJ2-7|TRBV9|few
CASSPWDSPSYEQYF
TGTGCCAGCAGCCCCTGGGACTCCCCCTCCTACGAGCAGTACTTC
>TRBD2|TRBJ2-3|TRBV7-9|many
CASSKNSRSSGRSFTDTQYF
TGTGCCAGCAGCAAAAACAGTCGGTCTAGCGGAAGGTCTTTTACAGATACGCAGTATTTT
>TRBD2|TRBJ2-1|TRBV4-2|few
CASSQVGLADYNEQFF
TGTGCCAGCAGCCAAGTGGGGCTAGCGGATTACAATGAGCAGTTCTTC
>TRBD1|TRBJ2-7|TRBV5-1|many
CASGTGDYEQYF
TGCGCCAGTGGGACAGGGGACTACGAGCAGTACTTC
>-|TRBJ2-7|TRBV27|few
CASSSVGVGGPHYEQCF
TGTGCCAGCAGTTCCGTAGGTGTAGGGGGACCCCACTACGAGCAGTGCTTC